This T cell receptor beta chain is drawn from a study of radiation and T cells in renal cell carcinoma. Germline assignment: CDR1 ENHRY and CDR2 SYGVKD. The ends lost 3 bases at V and 6 bases at J; junction bases unmatched: 7. The CDR3 covers 15 residues. This sample's time point: blood 2 weeks post-SBRT. Treatment of the sample: 15 Gy SBRT to primary tumor, nephrectomy 4 weeks later. Repertoires were generated with immunoSEQ multiplex PCR, while TCRdb's copy carries only in-frame clones and drops some. In the table there are 100,000 to 150,000 clones, about 81% of which are singletons. This receptor was obtained from a man between 45 and 60 years old with renal cell carcinoma. The sample consisted of blood, taken from a patient whose treatment included radiotherapy and nephrectomy. This chain joins TRBV10-3 and TRBJ2-4; 8 nucleotides line up with TRBD2. CDR3 sequence reads: CAISDGLAGRNIQYF. The DNA of the CDR3 is TGTGCCATCAGTGATGGCCTAGCGGGCAGAAACATTCAGTACTTC.